A selection of T cell receptor beta chains follows, all from one sample in a study of blood T cells in healthy people across ages. MiXCR, applied by TCRdb to the 5' RACE reads, yields one record per CDR3 protein. The sample contains hundreds of thousands of distinct CDR3 sequences, roughly 58% of which appear only once. Sequenced: blood. All receptors derive from a man in his 60s in good health. The CDR3 runs from the conserved cysteine through the conserved F or W. The D gene is left open where the match is weak. Rows may omit the clone size; those that give it use once, few, many or a size class.

v_call,j_call,d_call,clone_size,cdr3_aa,cdr3_nt
TRBV29-1,TRBJ2-5,NA,NA,CSVERVLQETQYF,TGCAGCGTTGAGCGGGTCCTACAAGAGACCCAGTACTTC
TRBV20-1,TRBJ2-3,TRBD1,NA,CSAQGAGDTQYF,TGCAGTGCACAGGGGGCAGGAGATACGCAGTATTTT
TRBV4-2,TRBJ1-1,TRBD1,NA,CASSQDPGTGREAFF,TGTGCCAGCAGCCAAGACCCTGGGACAGGGCGCGAGGCTTTCTTT
TRBV15,TRBJ1-5,NA,NA,CATSRGGPGVNQPQHF,TGTGCCACCAGCAGAGGCGGGCCAGGTGTCAATCAGCCCCAGCATTTT
TRBV27,TRBJ1-2,TRBD1,NA,CASSSYPQGARGYTF,TGTGCCAGCAGTTCCTACCCGCAGGGGGCTCGGGGCTACACCTTC
TRBV5-1,TRBJ2-5,TRBD2,few,CASRPVGAGARGETQYF,TGCGCCAGCAGACCTGTTGGAGCGGGGGCCCGAGGAGAGACCCAGTACTTC
TRBV4-1,TRBJ1-2,NA,NA,CASSHPGRANYGYTF,TGCGCCAGCAGCCATCCTGGGAGAGCTAACTATGGCTACACCTTC
TRBV5-1,TRBJ2-5,TRBD2,NA,CASSFGPAGVGETQYF,TGCGCCAGCAGCTTTGGACCGGCGGGGGTAGGCGAGACCCAGTACTTC
TRBV15,TRBJ1-4,TRBD1,NA,CATSYRDRTNEKLFF,TGTGCCACCAGCTACCGGGACAGAACTAATGAAAAACTGTTTTTT
TRBV25-1,TRBJ2-5,NA,NA,CASAGTTQETQYF,TGTGCCAGCGCAGGGACCACCCAAGAGACCCAGTACTTC
TRBV6-5,TRBJ1-2,NA,NA,CASRSGHLYGYTF,TGTGCCAGCAGGTCGGGACACCTCTATGGCTACACCTTC
TRBV20-1,TRBJ1-1,NA,NA,CSARDGRRGSNTEAFF,TGCAGTGCTAGAGATGGTCGGCGGGGCTCGAACACTGAAGCTTTCTTT
TRBV2,TRBJ2-7,TRBD1,NA,CASLGQDLSYEQYF,TGTGCCAGCCTTGGACAGGACCTCTCCTACGAGCAGTACTTC
TRBV10-2,TRBJ2-7,TRBD1,NA,CASSEARDRVHEQYF,TGCGCCAGCAGTGAAGCCCGGGACAGGGTCCACGAGCAGTACTTC
TRBV20-1,TRBJ2-3,NA,NA,CSAIQGGADTQYF,TGCAGTGCTATACAGGGAGGGGCAGATACGCAGTATTTT
TRBV4-1,TRBJ1-2,TRBD1,NA,CASSQGQGQGGYGCTF,TGCGCCAGCAGCCAAGGTCAGGGACAGGGAGGCTATGGCTGCACCTTC
TRBV29-1,TRBJ1-2,NA,NA,CSVDLQEKGSYGYTF,TGCAGCGTTGACTTACAGGAGAAAGGGTCCTATGGCTACACCTTC
TRBV18,TRBJ2-1,TRBD2,NA,CASSPLASGDYNEQFF,TGTGCCAGCTCACCACTCGCTAGCGGGGACTACAATGAGCAGTTCTTC
TRBV4-1,TRBJ2-1,NA,NA,CASSQDGAWYNEQFF,TGCGCCAGCAGCCAAGATGGGGCGTGGTACAATGAGCAGTTCTTC
TRBV9,TRBJ1-2,NA,NA,CASSVDPGRASGYTF,TGTGCCAGCAGCGTAGATCCCGGAAGAGCAAGCGGCTACACCTTC
TRBV5-1,TRBJ2-3,NA,NA,CASSLGGYYTDTQYF,TGCGCCAGCAGCTTAGGGGGGTACTACACAGATACGCAGTATTTT
TRBV25-1,TRBJ1-2,TRBD1,NA,CASSTVDRGKYGYTF,TGTGCCAGCAGTACTGTCGACAGGGGGAAGTATGGCTACACCTTC
TRBV25-1,TRBJ2-7,TRBD2,few,CASSEVAGGPTYEQYF,TGTGCCAGCAGTGAGGTAGCGGGGGGACCCACCTACGAGCAGTACTTC
TRBV20-1,TRBJ2-3,NA,NA,CSAILATTGDTQYF,TGCAGTGCAATCCTAGCGACCACTGGAGATACGCAGTATTTT
TRBV11-2,TRBJ2-5,TRBD1,NA,CASSFYLGQGSRGETQYF,TGTGCCAGCAGCTTTTATTTGGGACAGGGGTCCCGCGGAGAGACCCAGTACTTC
TRBV3-1,TRBJ1-1,NA,NA,CASSGGTPENTEAFF,TGTGCCAGCAGCGGGGGGACGCCGGAGAACACTGAAGCTTTCTTT
TRBV20-1,TRBJ2-5,NA,few,CSARDEGRETQYF,TGCAGTGCTAGAGATGAGGGGAGAGAGACCCAGTACTTC
TRBV29-1,TRBJ2-3,TRBD2,NA,CSVARTSGGTDTQYF,TGCAGCGTTGCCCGGACTAGCGGGGGCACAGATACGCAGTATTTT
TRBV5-1,TRBJ2-1,TRBD2,few,CASSRSWEGPNEQFF,TGCGCCAGCAGCCGAAGCTGGGAGGGCCCCAATGAGCAGTTCTTC
TRBV25-1,TRBJ1-6,NA,NA,CASNRPTVSVGYSYNSPLHF,TGTGCCAGCAATAGACCGACCGTATCTGTCGGATACTCCTATAATTCACCCCTCCACTTT
TRBV7-8,TRBJ2-2,TRBD2,NA,CASSLLAGARDGELFF,TGTGCCAGCAGCCTACTAGCGGGGGCGAGGGACGGGGAGCTGTTTTTT
TRBV2,TRBJ2-5,NA,NA,CASSKGVIETQYF,TGTGCCAGCTCGAAAGGTGTAATTGAGACCCAGTACTTC
TRBV20-1,TRBJ1-5,NA,NA,CSASAGTRGNQPQHF,TGCAGTGCTAGTGCAGGGACCCGGGGCAATCAGCCCCAGCATTTT
TRBV20-1,TRBJ2-7,NA,NA,CSARIGGPYEQYF,TGCAGTGCTAGGATTGGGGGACCCTACGAGCAGTACTTC
TRBV6-1,TRBJ2-7,NA,NA,CASSLFLTPDNEQYF,TGTGCCAGCAGTCTTTTTCTGACCCCCGACAATGAGCAGTACTTC
TRBV20-1,TRBJ1-2,NA,NA,CSARGQVSIYGYTF,TGCAGTGCTAGAGGACAGGTCTCCATTTATGGCTACACCTTC
TRBV20-1,TRBJ1-1,NA,NA,CSARDPRVQGTEAFF,TGCAGTGCTAGAGATCCGAGGGTTCAGGGCACTGAAGCTTTCTTT